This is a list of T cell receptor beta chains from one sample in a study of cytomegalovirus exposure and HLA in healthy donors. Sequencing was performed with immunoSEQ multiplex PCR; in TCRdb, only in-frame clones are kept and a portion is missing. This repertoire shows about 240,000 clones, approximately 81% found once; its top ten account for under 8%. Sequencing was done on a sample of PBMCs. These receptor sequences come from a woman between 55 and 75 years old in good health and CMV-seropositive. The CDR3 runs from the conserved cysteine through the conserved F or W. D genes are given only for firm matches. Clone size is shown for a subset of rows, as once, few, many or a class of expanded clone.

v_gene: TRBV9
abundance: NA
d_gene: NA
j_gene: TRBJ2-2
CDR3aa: CASSARQANTGELFF
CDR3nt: TGTGCCAGCAGCGCCCGACAGGCGAACACCGGGGAGCTGTTTTTT

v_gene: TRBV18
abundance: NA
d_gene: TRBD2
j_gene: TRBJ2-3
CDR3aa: CASSPPGLGFSDTQYF
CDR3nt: TGTGCCAGCTCACCACCGGGACTAGGTTTCTCAGATACGCAGTATTTT

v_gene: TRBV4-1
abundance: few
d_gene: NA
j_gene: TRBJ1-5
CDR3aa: CASSFSGQFNQPQHF
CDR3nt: TGCGCCAGCAGCTTCTCCGGACAGTTCAATCAGCCCCAGCATTTT

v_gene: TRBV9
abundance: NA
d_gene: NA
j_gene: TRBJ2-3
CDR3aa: CASSVGTSNTDTQYF
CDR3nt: TGTGCCAGCAGCGTGGGGACTTCCAACACAGATACGCAGTATTTT

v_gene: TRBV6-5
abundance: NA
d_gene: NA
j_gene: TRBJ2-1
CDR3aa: CASTGNNEQFF
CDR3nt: TGTGCCAGCACAGGGAACAATGAGCAGTTCTTC

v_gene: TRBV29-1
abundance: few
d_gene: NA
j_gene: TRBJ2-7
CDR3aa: CSVSDSTYEQYF
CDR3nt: TGCAGCGTTTCGGACTCAACCTACGAGCAGTACTTC

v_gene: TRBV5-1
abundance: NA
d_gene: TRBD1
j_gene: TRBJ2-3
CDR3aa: CASSSKTGGRTDTQYF
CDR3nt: TGCGCCAGCAGCTCGAAGACAGGGGGTCGCACAGATACGCAGTATTTT

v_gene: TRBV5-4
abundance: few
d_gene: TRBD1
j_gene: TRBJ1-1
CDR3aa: CASSFDRGLLEAFF
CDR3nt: TGTGCCAGCAGCTTCGACAGGGGGCTTCTTGAAGCTTTCTTT

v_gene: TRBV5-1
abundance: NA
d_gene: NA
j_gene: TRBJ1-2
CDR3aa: CASSAVARNYGYTF
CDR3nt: TGCGCCAGCAGCGCGGTAGCCCGCAACTATGGCTACACCTTC

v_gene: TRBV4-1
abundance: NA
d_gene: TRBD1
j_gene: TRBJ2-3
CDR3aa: CASSDAGTGNTDTQYF
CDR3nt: TGCGCCAGCAGCGATGCGGGGACAGGGAACACAGATACGCAGTATTTT

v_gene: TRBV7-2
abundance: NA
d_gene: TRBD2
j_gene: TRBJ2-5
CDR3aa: CASSLIAGSQETQYF
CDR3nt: TGTGCCAGCAGCTTGATAGCGGGCTCCCAAGAGACCCAGTACTTC

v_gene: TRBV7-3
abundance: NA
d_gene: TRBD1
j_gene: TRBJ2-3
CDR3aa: CASSLQGGFTDTQYF
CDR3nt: TGTGCCAGCAGCTTACAAGGGGGCTTCACAGATACGCAGTATTTT

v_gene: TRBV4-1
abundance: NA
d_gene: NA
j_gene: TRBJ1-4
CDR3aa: CASSVRINEKLFF
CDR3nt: TGCGCCAGCAGCGTCAGGATTAATGAAAAACTGTTTTTT

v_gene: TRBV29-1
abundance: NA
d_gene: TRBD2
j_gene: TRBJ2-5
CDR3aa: CSVSTSGRTLETQYF
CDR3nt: TGCAGCGTTTCGACTAGCGGGAGAACTTTGGAGACCCAGTACTTC

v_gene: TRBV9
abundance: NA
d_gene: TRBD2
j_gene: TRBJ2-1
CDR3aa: CASSAQGLLGEQFF
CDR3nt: TGTGCCAGCAGCGCCCAGGGACTACTGGGTGAGCAGTTCTTC

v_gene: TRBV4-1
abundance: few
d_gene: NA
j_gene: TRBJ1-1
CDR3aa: CASSQAEAYTNTEAFF
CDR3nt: TGCGCCAGCAGCCAAGCAGAGGCTTATACTAACACTGAAGCTTTCTTT

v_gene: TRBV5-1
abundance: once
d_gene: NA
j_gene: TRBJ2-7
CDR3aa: CASSLTGSNYEQYF
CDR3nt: TGCGCCAGCAGCTTGACAGGGAGCAACTACGAGCAGTACTTC

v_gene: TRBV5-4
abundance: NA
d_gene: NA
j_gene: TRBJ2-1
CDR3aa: CASRSGSGPLDEQFF
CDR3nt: TGTGCCAGCCGATCGGGAAGTGGGCCCCTCGATGAGCAGTTCTTC

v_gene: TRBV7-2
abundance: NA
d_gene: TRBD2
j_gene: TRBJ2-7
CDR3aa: CASSYTSGRSEQYF
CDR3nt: TGTGCCAGCAGTTACACTAGCGGGAGGTCTGAGCAGTACTTC

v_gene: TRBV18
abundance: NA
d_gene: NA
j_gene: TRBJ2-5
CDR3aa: CASSPVVGSVKETQYF
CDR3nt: TGTGCCAGCTCACCAGTGGTTGGTAGCGTAAAAGAGACCCAGTACTTC

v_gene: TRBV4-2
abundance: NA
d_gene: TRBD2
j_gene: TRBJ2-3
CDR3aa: CASSAGGSGGTDTQYF
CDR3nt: TGTGCCAGCAGCGCGGGCGGGAGTGGGGGCACAGATACGCAGTATTTT

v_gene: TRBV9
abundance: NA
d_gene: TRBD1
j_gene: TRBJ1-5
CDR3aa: CASSTGGTVNQPQHF
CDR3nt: TGTGCCAGCAGCACTGGGGGGACAGTCAATCAGCCCCAGCATTTT

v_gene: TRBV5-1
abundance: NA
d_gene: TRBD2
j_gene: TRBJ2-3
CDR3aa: CASSWQTSGSTDTQYF
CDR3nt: TGCGCCAGCAGCTGGCAGACTAGCGGTAGCACAGATACGCAGTATTTT

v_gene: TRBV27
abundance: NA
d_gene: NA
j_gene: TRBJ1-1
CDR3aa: CASSFGTMNTEAFF
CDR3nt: TGTGCCAGCAGTTTCGGCACTATGAACACTGAAGCTTTCTTT

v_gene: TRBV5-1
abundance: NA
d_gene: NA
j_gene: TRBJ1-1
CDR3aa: CASSSYRLGNTEAFF
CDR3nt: TGCGCCAGCAGCTCCTACAGGTTAGGGAACACTGAAGCTTTCTTT

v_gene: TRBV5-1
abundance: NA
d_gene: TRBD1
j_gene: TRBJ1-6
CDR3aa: CASSPDRAGSPLHF
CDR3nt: TGCGCCAGCAGCCCGGACAGGGCGGGCTCACCCCTCCACTTT

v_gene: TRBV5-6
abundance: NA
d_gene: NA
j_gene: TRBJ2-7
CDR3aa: CASSGPGLRIYEQYF
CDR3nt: TGTGCCAGCAGCGGTCCGGGACTTAGAATCTACGAGCAGTACTTC

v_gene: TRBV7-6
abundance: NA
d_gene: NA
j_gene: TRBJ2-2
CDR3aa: CASSLVNAGELFF
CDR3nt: TGTGCCAGCAGCTTAGTTAATGCCGGGGAGCTGTTTTTT

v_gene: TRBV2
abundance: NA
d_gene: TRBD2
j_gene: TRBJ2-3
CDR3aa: CASSRLAGTDTQYF
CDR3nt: TGTGCCAGCAGCAGACTAGCGGGAACAGATACGCAGTATTTT

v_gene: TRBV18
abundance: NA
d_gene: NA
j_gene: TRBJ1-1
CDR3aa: CASSPRGRDTEAFF
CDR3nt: TGTGCCAGCTCCCCCAGGGGCAGGGACACTGAAGCTTTCTTT

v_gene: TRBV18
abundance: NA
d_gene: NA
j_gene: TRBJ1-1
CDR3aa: CASSPQVQNTEAFF
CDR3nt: TGTGCCAGCTCGCCCCAGGTTCAGAACACTGAAGCTTTCTTT

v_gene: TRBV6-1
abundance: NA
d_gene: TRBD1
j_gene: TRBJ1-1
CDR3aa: CASSEIGTGGAFF
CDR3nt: TGTGCCAGCAGTGAGATAGGGACAGGGGGAGCTTTCTTT

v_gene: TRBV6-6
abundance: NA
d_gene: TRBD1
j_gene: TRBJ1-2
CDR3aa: CASSYFDPGQLYGYTF
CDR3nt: TGTGCCAGCAGTTACTTCGACCCGGGACAGCTCTATGGCTACACCTTC

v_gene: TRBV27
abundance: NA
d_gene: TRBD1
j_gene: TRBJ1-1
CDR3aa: CASTRQGGTEAFF
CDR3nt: TGTGCCAGCACGCGACAGGGCGGCACTGAAGCTTTCTTT

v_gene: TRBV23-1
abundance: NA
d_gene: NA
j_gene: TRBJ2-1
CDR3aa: CASSQSEGLSYNEQFF
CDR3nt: TGCGCCAGCAGTCAATCCGAGGGACTCTCCTACAATGAGCAGTTCTTC

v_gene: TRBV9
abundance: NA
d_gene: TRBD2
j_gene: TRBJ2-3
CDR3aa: CASSAGLAGGKVDTQYF
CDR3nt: TGTGCCAGCAGCGCGGGACTAGCGGGAGGAAAGGTAGATACGCAGTATTTT

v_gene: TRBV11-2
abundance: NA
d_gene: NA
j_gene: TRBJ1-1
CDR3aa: CASSLVPDTEAFF
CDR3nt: TGTGCCAGCAGCTTAGTCCCGGACACTGAAGCTTTCTTT

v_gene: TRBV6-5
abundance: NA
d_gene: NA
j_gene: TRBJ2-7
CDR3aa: CASSLDSRSYEQYF
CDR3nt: TGTGCCAGCAGTTTGGACTCCCGCTCCTACGAGCAGTACTTC

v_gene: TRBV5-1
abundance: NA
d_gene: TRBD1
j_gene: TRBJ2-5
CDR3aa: CASSLGQGSSETQYF
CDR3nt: TGCGCCAGCAGCTTGGGACAGGGCAGTAGTGAGACCCAGTACTTC

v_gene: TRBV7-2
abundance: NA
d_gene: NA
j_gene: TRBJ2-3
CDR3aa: CASSLARRPTRGTDTQYF
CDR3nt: TGTGCCAGCAGCTTAGCGCGAAGGCCTACGAGGGGCACAGATACGCAGTATTTT

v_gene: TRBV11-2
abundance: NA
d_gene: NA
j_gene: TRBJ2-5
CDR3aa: CASKFLGQKQETQYF
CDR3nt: TGTGCCAGCAAGTTTCTGGGACAAAAACAAGAGACCCAGTACTTC

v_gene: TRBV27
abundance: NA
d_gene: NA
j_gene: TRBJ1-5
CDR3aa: CASSLGQTYQPQHF
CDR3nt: TGTGCCAGCAGTTTAGGGCAGACGTATCAGCCCCAGCATTTT

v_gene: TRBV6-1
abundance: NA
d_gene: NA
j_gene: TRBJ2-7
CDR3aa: CASSVAGPYEQYF
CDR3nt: TGTGCCAGCAGTGTGGCAGGGCCCTACGAGCAGTACTTC

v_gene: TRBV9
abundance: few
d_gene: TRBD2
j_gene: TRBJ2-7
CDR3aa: CASSDGTSFSYEQYF
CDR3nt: TGTGCCAGCAGCGACGGGACTAGCTTCTCCTACGAGCAGTACTTC

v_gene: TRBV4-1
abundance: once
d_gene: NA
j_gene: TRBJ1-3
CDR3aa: CASSQSQQGPLSGNTIYF
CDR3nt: TGCGCCAGCAGCCAAAGCCAACAGGGACCACTCTCTGGAAACACCATATATTTT

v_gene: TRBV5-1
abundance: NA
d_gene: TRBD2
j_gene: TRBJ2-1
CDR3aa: CASRSGTRGGLDEQFF
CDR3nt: TGCGCCAGCAGATCCGGGACGCGGGGGGGTTTGGATGAGCAGTTCTTC

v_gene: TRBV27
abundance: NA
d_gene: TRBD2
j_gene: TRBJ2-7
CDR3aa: CASSPAGGLAGNEQYF
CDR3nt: TGTGCCAGCAGTCCTGCGGGGGGACTAGCGGGAAACGAGCAGTACTTC

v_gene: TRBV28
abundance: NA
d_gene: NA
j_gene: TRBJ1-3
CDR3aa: CASSQGTHSGNTIYF
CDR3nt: TGTGCCAGCAGCCAGGGGACCCACTCTGGAAACACCATATATTTT

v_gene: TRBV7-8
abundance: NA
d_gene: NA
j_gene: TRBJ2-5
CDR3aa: CASSLGRGSETQYF
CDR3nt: TGTGCCAGCAGCTTAGGTCGAGGTTCGGAGACCCAGTACTTC

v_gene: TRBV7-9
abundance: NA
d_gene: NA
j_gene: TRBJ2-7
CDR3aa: CSSSSSGTTYEQYF
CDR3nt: TGTTCCAGCAGCTCGAGCGGCACGACCTACGAGCAGTACTTC